The 28 T cell receptor beta chains below all came from one sample that was sequenced in a study of blood T cell repertoires in COVID-19. Profiling relied on immunoSEQ multiplex PCR, and the TCRdb table lists in-frame clones only, not all of them. The data contain 90,000 to 150,000 clones, around nine tenths of them seen just once; the ten biggest clones take up 2% to 2.5%. The source material was peripheral blood. These receptors were obtained from a woman between 45 and 65 years old with acute or convalescent COVID-19.

This chain joins TRBV7-6 and TRBJ1-3; D possibly corresponds to TRBD1 (6 bases). Germline V lookup: CDR1 SGHVS, CDR2 FNYEAQ. Trimming left V 5 bases short and J 3 bases short, with 14 bases between. This CDR3 contains 15 residues. For the CDR3, the DNA is TGTGCCAGCAGCACCATGACAGGCGGTGGAAACACCATATATTTT. Protein sequence: CASSTMTGGGNTIYF.

The chain employs TRBV10-1 and TRBJ2-3; D gene uncertain. CDR3 length: 15 amino acids. The V end lost 7 bases, the J end lost 2 bases, and 16 bases lay between the germline ends. Germline CDR1 and CDR2: WNHNN and SYGVQD (reference sequence). The DNA of the CDR3 is TGCGCCAGCACCACATTGAACAGAACCACAGATACGCAGTATTTT. It yields the protein CASTTLNRTTDTQYF.

V usage is TRBV5-6 and J usage is TRBJ1-4; TRBD1 matches at 8 bases. Germline-derived CDR1 and CDR2 are SGHDT and YYEEEE. With V trimmed by 2 bases and J by 7 bases, 4 bases remained unmatched. The CDR3 spans 14 residues. The CDR3 spells CASSFGQGSEKLFF. The CDR3 bases are TGTGCCAGCAGCTTTGGACAGGGTAGTGAAAAACTGTTTTTT.

This chain joins TRBV3-1 (or the pseudogene TRBV3-2) and TRBJ1-1, with 10 positions matching TRBD1. Germline V gene sequence: CDR1 LGHDT, CDR2 YNNKEL (reference sequence). V was clipped by 3 bases and J by 6 bases; unmatched bases: 4. The CDR3 sequence is 14 residues long. This chain's CDR3 is CASSQGQGSAEAFF. The DNA for the CDR3 is TGTGCCAGCAGCCAGGGACAGGGGAGCGCTGAAGCTTTCTTT.

The chain employs TRBV4-1 and TRBJ2-2; 8 positions match TRBD2. The CDR3 is made up of 16 amino acids. The V and J ends lost 3 bases and 6 bases, in that order; junction bases with no gene match: 9. From germline, CDR1 is MGHRA and CDR2 YSYEKL. The CDR3 DNA follows: TGCGCCAGCAGCCAGGACGGGAGGGCCGTCGCCGGGGAGCTGTTTTTT. The encoded protein is CASSQDGRAVAGELFF.

The chain joins TRBV15 to TRBJ1-1; 8 bases line up with TRBD1. V shed 5 bases and J 1 base; nucleotides not matched to a gene: 3. This CDR3 spans 14 amino acids. CDR1 and CDR2 from the germline V gene are LNHNV and YYDKDF (reference sequence). Written as DNA, the CDR3 is TGTGCCACCAGCGGACAGGGAAAGAACACTGAAGCTTTCTTT. Protein product: CATSGQGKNTEAFF.

This clone was counted once. The gene calls are TRBV24-1 and TRBJ2-2; 10 nucleotides match TRBD2. Germline V CDR1 and CDR2: KGHDR, SFDVKD. The CDR3 spans 18 residues. V shed 0 bases and J 1 base; nucleotides not matched to a gene: 4. The CDR3 sequence: CATSDLEASGGNTGELFF. In DNA form, the CDR3 reads TGTGCCACCAGTGATTTGGAAGCTAGCGGGGGGAACACCGGGGAGCTGTTTTTT.

The V call is TRBV5-8, the J call TRBJ2-5, with D hard to call. Trimming stripped 0 bases from V and 1 base from J, with 4 bases between. Germline CDR1 is SGHTS and CDR2 is YDEGEE. This CDR3 spans 13 amino acids. The CDR3 DNA is TGTGCCAGCAGCTTGGCATTCCAAGAGACCCAGTACTTC. Protein product: CASSLAFQETQYF.

The V and J genes are TRBV7-2 and TRBJ1-2; 11 bases fit TRBD1. CDR1 is SGHTA, CDR2 FQGNSA, per germline. This CDR3 region has 15 residues. Losses at the gene ends were 2 bases for V and 8 bases for J; bases not matched to a gene: 7. The CDR3 DNA sequence: TGTGCCAGCAGCTTACAACGGACAGGGGGCGGCGGCTACACCTTC. Translation gives CASSLQRTGGGGYTF.

This rearrangement joins TRBV11-3 to TRBJ2-7, with D unresolved. The CDR3 is 11 amino acids. Looked up from germline, CDR1 is SGHNT and CDR2 is YENEEA. V lost 5 bases to trimming and J lost 3 bases, with 5 bases between them. The CDR3, as DNA: TGTGCCAGCAGCGAGTTCTACGAGCAGTACTTC. It is translated as CASSEFYEQYF.

The CDR3 DNA sequence: TGTGCCAGCAGCCAAGTAAGGGGGGAGGGACTGGGAACTGAAGCTTTCTTT. Encoded protein: CASSQVRGEGLGTEAFF. The chain has TRBV3-1 (or the pseudogene TRBV3-2) and TRBJ1-1; a weak D match, TRBD1 (6 bases). The CDR3 is 17 residues long. In germline, CDR1 is LGHDT, CDR2 YNNKEL (reference sequence). Trimming removed 1 base at V and 5 bases at J, with 20 bases between.

This rearrangement joins TRBV24-1 to TRBJ2-3; 7 nucleotides match TRBD2. Unmatched junction bases numbered 5, after V lost 4 bases and J lost 2 bases. The germline V gene has CDR1 KGHDR and CDR2 SFDVKD. This CDR3 has 15 amino acids. This chain's CDR3 is CATSDTSELTDTQYF. The CDR3 DNA sequence: TGTGCCACCAGTGACACTAGCGAGCTCACAGATACGCAGTATTTT.

The chain has TRBV4-3 and TRBJ1-5, with unresolved D. This CDR3 has 15 residues. The germline gives CDR1 LGHNA, CDR2 YSLEER. V lost 0 bases and J lost 3, with 9 bases in between. CDR3: CASSQDGRDNQPQHF. The CDR3 nucleotides are TGCGCCAGCAGCCAAGATGGACGGGACAATCAGCCCCAGCATTTT.

This chain joins TRBV18 and TRBJ2-7; TRBD1 matches 7 bases. After removal of 3 bases from V and 0 bases from J, the junction contained 8 bases not matched to a gene. The germline V gene encodes CDR1 KGHSH and CDR2 LQKENI. This CDR3 is 16 amino acids long. CDR3 protein: CASSPYGTESSYEQYF. The CDR3 DNA follows: TGTGCCAGCTCACCCTATGGGACAGAAAGCTCCTACGAGCAGTACTTC. Full variable domain (rest looked up from reference TRBV18 and TRBJ2-7): NAGVMQNPRHLVRRRGQEARLRCSPMKGHSHVYWYRQLPEEGLKFMVYLQKENIIDESGMPKERFSAEFPKEGPSILRIQQVVRGDSAAYFCASSPYGTESSYEQYFGPGTRLTVT.

The chain carries TRBV4-1 and TRBJ1-6; the D is unclear. The CDR3 covers 14 residues. Looked up from germline, CDR1 is MGHRA and CDR2 is YSYEKL. V shed 0 bases and J shed 9 bases, with 9 bases lying between them. CDR3 DNA sequence: TGCGCCAGCAGCCAAGAATCCGGGTTTTCACCCCTCCACTTT. Its protein product is CASSQESGFSPLHF.

This chain uses TRBV13 with TRBJ2-7, with D possibly TRBD2 on 5 matching bases. Trimming took 5 bases from V and 3 from J, leaving 17 bases between them. Per germline, CDR1 PRHDT and CDR2 FYEKMQ (reference sequence). The CDR3 sequence is 15 residues long. CDR3 coding DNA: TGTGCCAGCAGCCTGTCCGGGGTGGGAGACTACGAGCAGTACTTC. Its translation: CASSLSGVGDYEQYF.

V usage is TRBV4-3 and J usage is TRBJ1-2; TRBD1 matches at 9 bases. The CDR3 contains 17 residues. J was trimmed by 4 bases and V by 1 base; bases with no gene match: 10. Germline CDR1 and CDR2: LGHNA and YSLEER. As DNA, the CDR3 is TGCGCCAGCAGCCAAGGGACAGGGGCATACGATGGCTATGGCTACACCTTC. Encoded protein: CASSQGTGAYDGYGYTF.

The CDR3 reads CASSRRGTSGGRGTDTQYF. For the CDR3, the DNA is TGTGCCAGCAGCCGCCGGGGGACTAGCGGGGGGCGGGGCACAGATACGCAGTATTTT. V and J are TRBV3-1 (or the pseudogene TRBV3-2) and TRBJ2-3, with 15 positions matching TRBD2. CDR3 size: 19 residues. Germline V gene lookup returns CDR1 LGHDT and CDR2 YNNKEL (reference sequence). Trimming removed 4 bases from V and 1 base from J; junction bases left unmatched: 9.

The chain is built from TRBV27 and TRBJ1-3, with D tentatively TRBD1 (6 bases). CDR1 is MNHEY and CDR2 is SMNVEV in the germline V gene (reference sequence). There are 14 residues in the CDR3. Trimming cost V 5 bases and J 4 bases, with 12 bases left between them. The CDR3 bases are TGTGCCAGCAGTCCACAGGGAAACGGAAACACCATATATTTT. Protein sequence: CASSPQGNGNTIYF.

This chain uses TRBV5-6 with TRBJ1-2; D ambiguous. V lost 4 bases to trimming and J lost 5 bases, with 15 bases between them. Germline loops: CDR1 SGHDT, CDR2 YYEEEE. CDR3 length equals 14 residues. The CDR3 protein is CASSPAGSPYGYTF. CDR3 nucleotides: TGTGCCAGCAGCCCAGCGGGCAGTCCTTATGGCTACACCTTC. Full variable domain (remainder filled in from reference TRBV5-6 and TRBJ1-2): DAGVTQSPTHLIKTRGQQVTLRCSPKSGHDTVSWYQQALGQGPQFIFQYYEEEERQRGNFPDRFSGHQFPNYSSELNVNALLLGDSALYLCASSPAGSPYGYTFGSGTRLTVV.

The rearrangement joins TRBV3-1 (or the pseudogene TRBV3-2) to TRBJ1-2; 9 bases match TRBD1. CDR1 is LGHDT, CDR2 YNNKEL, per germline (reference sequence). This CDR3 has 15 amino acids. V gave up 2 bases and J gave up 7 bases; unmatched junction bases: 8. CDR3 sequence reads: CASSQLDRGDSGYTF. CDR3 nucleotides: TGTGCCAGCAGCCAACTGGACAGGGGCGACTCTGGCTACACCTTC.

This clone was seen once. V usage is TRBV11-2 and J usage is TRBJ1-5; D perhaps matches TRBD1 (6 bases). V lost 0 bases, J lost 4 bases, and 13 bases lay in between. The CDR3 totals 16 residues. Germline loops: CDR1 SGHAT, CDR2 FQNNGV. The CDR3 protein is CASSLDGTGINQPQHF. The CDR3 DNA reads TGTGCCAGCAGCTTAGATGGAACAGGGATAAATCAGCCCCAGCATTTT.

The V call is TRBV11-2, the J call TRBJ1-6; D may be TRBD1 (6 bases). Trimming removed 3 bases at V and 5 bases at J, with 17 bases between. The CDR3 runs to 17 residues. Germline lookup yields CDR1 SGHAT and CDR2 FQNNGV. The CDR3 region has the DNA TGTGCCAGCAGCTTGTTCGGAAGGACAGACGATAATTCACCCCTCCACTTT. Amino acid sequence: CASSLFGRTDDNSPLHF.

The chain joins TRBV2 to TRBJ1-6; weak D call: TRBD1 (5 bases). This CDR3 has 14 residues. V lost 5 bases and J 7 bases, leaving 12 bases between the germline ends. Looked up from germline, CDR1 is SNHLY and CDR2 is FYNNEI. CDR3 sequence: CASSYTGINSPLHF. The CDR3 DNA is TGTGCCAGCAGTTACACAGGAATCAATTCACCCCTCCACTTT.

This clone appeared a single time. V is TRBV7-2 and J is TRBJ2-2; no definite D call. Germline V CDR1 and CDR2: SGHTA, FQGNSA. V was cut by 5 bases and J by 6 bases, with 13 bases left in between. CDR3 length: 14 amino acids. The CDR3 DNA reads as TGTGCCAGCAGCAGAGGAGCCGGTGCCGGGGAGCTGTTTTTT. This sequence encodes CASSRGAGAGELFF.

The V and J genes are TRBV24-1 and TRBJ1-2; 11 nucleotides match TRBD1. CDR3 length: 13 amino acids. V shed 10 bases and J 10 bases; nucleotides not matched to a gene: 10. Germline V gene sequence: CDR1 KGHDR, CDR2 SFDVKD. The CDR3 is CATKSGTGGIYTF. For the CDR3, the DNA is TGTGCCACTAAGTCCGGGACAGGGGGGATCTACACCTTC.

The genes are TRBV24-1 and TRBJ1-3; tentative D call: TRBD1 (6 bases). Germline lookup yields CDR1 KGHDR and CDR2 SFDVKD. The CDR3 totals 17 residues. Trimming removed 5 bases at V and 1 base at J, with 17 bases between. CDR3 in DNA: TGTGCCACCAGTGTAATATACAGGGATGAATCTGGAAACACCATATATTTT. Translating it yields CATSVIYRDESGNTIYF.

This clone was counted once. The rearrangement joins TRBV11-2 to TRBJ1-6; 7 bases match TRBD1. Germline V gene sequence: CDR1 SGHAT, CDR2 FQNNGV. Trimming removed 2 bases from V and 5 bases from J; junction bases left unmatched: 3. This CDR3 comprises 15 residues. In DNA form, the CDR3 reads TGTGCCAGCAGCTTACAGGGACAGAATAATTCACCCCTCCACTTT. This encodes CASSLQGQNNSPLHF.